This TCR beta chain was captured by sequencing in a study of metastatic and nonmetastatic thyroid tumors. Overall study findings and caveats: Benign nodules reportedly had significantly lower TCR beta diversity than malignant thyroid tumors in blood and tumor.

Many counts were recorded for this clone. What it binds is not known. The germline V gene encodes CDR1 SGHAT and CDR2 FQNNGV. V was cut by 4 bases and J by 9 bases, with 13 bases left in between. This CDR3 has 13 residues. Every patient underwent thyroid surgery untreated. MiXCR re-clonotyped the PCR reads for TCRdb. Of 18,000 or so clones detected, roughly a fifth appear once; the ten largest clones hold about 15%. This rearrangement joins TRBV11-2 to TRBJ2-1, with D possibly matching TRBD1 (8 bases). This sequence originates from a female donor with papillary thyroid cancer or a benign thyroid nodule (not recorded which). Some clones in this sample may be carry-over from other donors' samples. Sequenced material: tumor tissue. The CDR3 region is CASSSDREGEQFF. The CDR3 nucleotides read TGTGCCAGCAGCTCGGACAGGGAGGGTGAGCAGTTCTTC.